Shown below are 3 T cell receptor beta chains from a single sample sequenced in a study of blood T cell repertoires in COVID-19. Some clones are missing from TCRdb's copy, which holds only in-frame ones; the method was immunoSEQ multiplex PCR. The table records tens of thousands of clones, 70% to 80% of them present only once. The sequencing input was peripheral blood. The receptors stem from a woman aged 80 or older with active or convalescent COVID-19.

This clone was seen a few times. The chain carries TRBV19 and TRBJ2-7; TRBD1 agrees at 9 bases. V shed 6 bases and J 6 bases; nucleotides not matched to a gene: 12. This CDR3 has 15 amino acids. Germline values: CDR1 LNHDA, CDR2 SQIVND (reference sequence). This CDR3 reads CASSISNDRGGEQYF. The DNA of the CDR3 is TGTGCCAGTAGCATCTCAAACGACAGGGGGGGCGAGCAGTACTTC.

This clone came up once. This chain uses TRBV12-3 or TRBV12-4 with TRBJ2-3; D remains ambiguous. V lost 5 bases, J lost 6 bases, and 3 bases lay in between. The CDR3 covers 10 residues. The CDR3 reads CASSGDTQYF. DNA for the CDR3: TGTGCCAGCAGTGGCGATACGCAGTATTTT.

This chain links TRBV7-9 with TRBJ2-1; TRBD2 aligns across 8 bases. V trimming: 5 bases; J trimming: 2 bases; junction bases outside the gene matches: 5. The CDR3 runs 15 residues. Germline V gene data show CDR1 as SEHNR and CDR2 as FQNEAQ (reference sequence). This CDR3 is CASSPAGGTYNEQFF. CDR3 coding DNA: TGTGCCAGCAGCCCGGCGGGGGGAACCTACAATGAGCAGTTCTTC. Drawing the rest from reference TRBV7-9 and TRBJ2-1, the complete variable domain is DTGVSQNPRHKITKRGQNVTFRCDPISEHNRLYWYRQTLGQGPEFLTYFQNEAQLEKSRLLSDRFSAERPKGSFSTLEIQRTEQGDSAMYLCASSPAGGTYNEQFFGPGTRLTVL.